Below, one TCR beta chain is given with its context. No antigen is known for it. One base away lies a much larger clone, so this may be a sequencing read error. Time point meaning: longitudinal time-point 2. Unsorted libraries were generated from 2 million PBMCs held at -80 degrees C. This specimen comes from a study of neurological immune-mediated disorders. The making of cDNA relied on 5'RACE with 10-nucleotide random UMIs. The output of every sequencing run, over 170 million TCR-beta sequences, came from 15-18 subjects. In TCRdb, the 5' RACE reads were re-called with MiXCR into one record per CDR3 protein. The sample lists 70,000 to 95,000 distinct CDR3 sequences, approximately 13% occurring once. General study points: The study found the most TCR clonal expansion in HTLV-1-associated myelopathy and the least in multiple sclerosis, below healthy controls.

The CDR3 spans 15 residues. V was trimmed by 3 bases and J by 0 bases, leaving 12 bases between them. Per the germline V gene, CDR1 is ENHRY and CDR2 is SYGVKD. The receptor was derived from a female donor with HTLV-1-associated myelopathy (HAM/TSP). This rearrangement joins TRBV10-3 to TRBJ2-7; tentative D call: TRBD1 (6 bases). Sequencing input: PBMCs. The DNA of the CDR3 is TGTGCCATCAGTGACGTGGACAGAGACTCCTACGAGCAGTACTTC. Amino acids: CAISDVDRDSYEQYF.